Following are 5 T cell receptor beta chains from one sample sequenced in a study of OX40 agonist ivuxolimab in advanced cancers. Assay: immunoSEQ multiplex PCR; the TCRdb copy retains only in-frame clones and omits some. The table has roughly 40,000 clones, around 93% seen once. The sample here was CD4+ or CD8+ T cells sorted from blood, taken in a trial of the OX40 agonist ivuxolimab. These receptors were obtained from an adult with an advanced solid tumor such as melanoma, head and neck, liver or kidney cancer.

The chain employs TRBV7-9 and TRBJ2-5; no definite D call. The end of the DNA aligns better with TRBJ2-7, so the J call may be wrong. Germline CDR1 is SEHNR and CDR2 is FQNEAQ (reference sequence). The CDR3 is 16 amino acids. CDR3 nucleotides: TGTGCCAGCAGCCAACAGCTGTCTGGGAACTCCTACGAGCAGTACTTC. It translates to CASSQQLSGNSYEQYF.

This clone was observed a handful of times. The rearrangement links TRBV21-1 to TRBJ2-7; whether TRBD2, the table's D call, matches the DNA was not checked. TRBV21-1 is noted as a pseudogene. The CDR3 consists of 16 residues. CDR3 DNA: TGTGCCAGCAGCATCCTCCAACTAGCGGCCGACCCTCAGCAGTACTTC. As protein: CASSILQLAADPQQYF.

V gene TRBV7-9 combines with J gene TRBJ2-3; 10 nucleotides line up with TRBD2. This CDR3 contains 17 residues. Germline V gives CDR1 SEHNR, CDR2 FQNEAQ (reference sequence). J lost 5 bases, V lost 0 bases, and 8 bases had no gene match. The CDR3 spells CASSLALEREGIDTQYF. CDR3 in DNA: TGTGCCAGCAGCTTAGCCTTGGAGCGGGAGGGGATAGATACGCAGTATTTT.

The V and J genes are TRBV27 and TRBJ2-3; D is ambiguous. V lost 7 bases to trimming and J lost 6 bases, with 26 bases between them. The length of the CDR3 is 17 residues. Germline CDR1 reads MNHEY; CDR2 reads SMNVEV (reference sequence). CDR3 coding DNA: TGTGCCAGCACAATCGCCGTGGCAGGTGATAGGATGGATACGCAGTATTTT. It specifies CASTIAVAGDRMDTQYF.

The chain joins TRBV15 to TRBJ2-5; D is ambiguous. The CDR3 has 14 amino acids. Trimming removed 0 bases at V and 5 bases at J, with 10 bases between. Germline-derived CDR1 and CDR2 are LNHNV and YYDKDF (reference sequence). The CDR3 sequence is CATSRDGLLETQYF. CDR3 in DNA: TGTGCCACCAGCAGAGATGGATTGTTGGAGACCCAGTACTTC.